Here is one T cell receptor (beta chain) with its context. Its target is not known. Germline CDR1 reads SEHNR; CDR2 reads FQNEAQ (reference sequence). This CDR3 is built from 14 residues. V lost 5 bases, J lost 8 bases, and 15 bases lay in between. The data were taken from a study of post-analysis software for immune sequencing data. The overall study: Included courses were relapsing-remitting and secondary progressive multiple sclerosis; progressive-relapsing multiple sclerosis was also included. Notes on the study in general: Comparison of patients with controls showed roughly five TRBV segments more frequent in patients, TRBV5-6, TRBV5-1 and TRBV20-1 among them.

Unique molecular identifiers were built into the TCR beta cDNA libraries. A single record per CDR3 protein comes from TCRdb applying MiXCR to the PCR reads. The sample lists about 400,000 distinct CDR3 sequences; less than 40% were seen once. The sequenced sample consisted of blood. The genes are TRBV7-9 and TRBJ1-4, with D perhaps matching TRBD1 (6 bases). The TCR was taken from a girl aged 5-17 years with multiple sclerosis. This CDR3 reads CASSRDTTGEKLFF. For the CDR3, the DNA is TGTGCCAGCAGCAGGGACACTACGGGAGAAAAACTGTTTTTT. The full variable domain, with the rest looked up from reference TRBV7-9 and TRBJ1-4, is DTGVSQNPRHKITKRGQNVTFRCDPISEHNRLYWYRQTLGQGPEFLTYFQNEAQLEKSRLLSDRFSAERPKGSFSTLEIQRTEQGDSAMYLCASSRDTTGEKLFFGSGTQLSVL.